The rows below give T cell receptor beta chains drawn from one sample of a study of T cell changes during pregnancy in multiple sclerosis. Profiling relied on immunoSEQ multiplex PCR, and the TCRdb table lists in-frame clones only, not all of them. The sample lists 30,000 to 35,000 clones; about nine tenths were seen once. Material: CD8+ T cells from peripheral blood mononuclear cells, obtained before pregnancy. The receptors were gathered from a female donor with multiple sclerosis, enrolled in a pregnancy study. CDR3s leave out the opening cysteine and the closing phenylalanine or tryptophan. The D gene is left open where the match is weak.

ASSLAEWSRGYEQY,TRBV5-1,TRBJ2-7,.
ASSIFPGTEYEQY,TRBV19,TRBJ2-7,TRBD1
ASSADREREKLF,TRBV7-9,TRBJ1-4,TRBD1
ASSEGQGNTGELF,TRBV2,TRBJ2-2,TRBD1
SVEKEPGLEQF,TRBV29-1,TRBJ2-1,.
ASSLARTAGGYNEQF,TRBV11-1,TRBJ2-1,TRBD1
SVSGTSGTNEQF,TRBV29-1,TRBJ2-1,TRBD2
SVEAGARTEAF,TRBV29-1,TRBJ1-1,.
ASSYSGQNPYEQY,TRBV6-6,TRBJ2-7,TRBD1
ASKRGEPQH,TRBV27,TRBJ1-5,.
ASSWKRFGTRGYT,TRBV7-6,TRBJ1-2,.
ASSLVGGGPETQY,TRBV9,TRBJ2-5,.
ASRDTGSGQAF,TRBV7-2,TRBJ1-1,.
ASSRTGSGFYEQY,TRBV27,TRBJ2-7,TRBD1
ASNRAYGGGETQY,TRBV5-6,TRBJ2-5,.
ASIPARGSYNEQF,TRBV19,TRBJ2-1,.
ASRGDSEETQY,TRBV2,TRBJ2-5,TRBD1
AWSVRYSKNIQY,TRBV30,TRBJ2-4,.
ASSEAGEGTEAF,TRBV6-4,TRBJ1-1,.
ASSLRTGVYNEQF,TRBV27,TRBJ2-1,TRBD1
ASSILASNEQF,TRBV19,TRBJ2-1,.
ASTDGQTTDGYT,TRBV6-6,TRBJ1-2,.
ASRVETGNTGELF,TRBV10-1,TRBJ2-2,.
ASSMTGAKHNEQF,TRBV19,TRBJ2-1,TRBD1
ASSLGGPFNQPQH,TRBV27,TRBJ1-5,.
ASSGDAGGAYEQY,TRBV6-1,TRBJ2-7,TRBD1
ASSGPGGGQGANVLT,TRBV9,TRBJ2-6,TRBD2
ASSLDYNDYGYT,TRBV5-1,TRBJ1-2,.
ASSTRTGRYPNTEAF,TRBV19,TRBJ1-1,TRBD1
ASSGRQGWDQPQH,TRBV2,TRBJ1-5,TRBD1
ASSAEGGGHNEQF,TRBV11-2,TRBJ2-1,.
ASSYGRGRF,TRBV6-5,TRBJ2-1,.
ASSLREAGYT,TRBV19,TRBJ1-2,.
ASSTGYEQY,TRBV7-8,TRBJ2-7,.
ASRPGLAGQETQY,TRBV19,TRBJ2-5,TRBD2
AWTGDRGLEAF,TRBV30,TRBJ1-1,TRBD1
ASSFDRVGTDTQY,TRBV27,TRBJ2-3,TRBD1
ASSQDPVDSETQY,TRBV4-2,TRBJ2-5,.
ASQETGYSSHEQY,TRBV19,TRBJ2-7,TRBD1
ASSYSFEGDVGT,TRBV6-5,TRBJ1-2,.
ASSIQVVGDEQF,TRBV19,TRBJ2-1,.
ASSPPPGVRDEQY,TRBV6-5,TRBJ2-7,.
ASSQASPGQGYEQY,TRBV4-3,TRBJ2-7,TRBD1
ASSQDRGYYGYT,TRBV4-3,TRBJ1-2,.
ASSMGGDWTYEQY,TRBV19,TRBJ2-7,TRBD2
ASSLAALAGYNEQF,TRBV27,TRBJ2-1,.
ASSFGGFTDTQY,TRBV27,TRBJ2-3,.
ASSSGQGNTEAF,TRBV7-6,TRBJ1-1,TRBD1
ASSDSDRGGIYEQY,TRBV6-4,TRBJ2-7,TRBD1
ASSWTTANEKLF,TRBV6-5,TRBJ1-4,.
ASSQPGQGAYEQY,TRBV4-2,TRBJ2-7,.
AISEATYQPQH,TRBV10-3,TRBJ1-5,.
ASGDTNTGELF,TRBV9,TRBJ2-2,.
ASSPLLSAKNIQY,TRBV9,TRBJ2-4,.
ASSFGSSYEQY,TRBV5-4,TRBJ2-7,.
ASSSIAGGPNYNEQF,TRBV7-2,TRBJ2-1,TRBD2
ASSLGTGVYEQY,TRBV7-7,TRBJ2-7,TRBD1
ASSITSGGAGDTQY,TRBV9,TRBJ2-3,TRBD2
ASSLRTSSYEQY,TRBV11-2,TRBJ2-7,TRBD2
ASSLSEGAYGYT,TRBV27,TRBJ1-2,TRBD1